Below, 4 T cell receptor beta chains from the same sample are listed, as sequenced in a study of cytomegalovirus exposure and HLA in healthy donors. With 60 Vbeta and 13 Jbeta primers, the PCR was carried out. Data came from immunoSEQ multiplex PCR; TCRdb stores just in-frame clones and leaves some out. The sample has more than 95,000 clones, approximately 12% seen once. The sequencing input was PBMCs. Receptors originate from a man in his forties in good health and CMV-seropositive.

The chain couples TRBV6-6 to TRBJ2-5; D call uncertain. The germline V gene has CDR1 MNHNY and CDR2 SVGAGI (reference sequence). Trimming cost V 1 base and J 1 base, with 10 bases left between them. The CDR3 spans 15 residues. The DNA of the CDR3 is TGTGCCAGCAGTTACTTGGGCAGAACCCAAGAGACCCAGTACTTC. Translated, it gives CASSYLGRTQETQYF.

The chain employs TRBV5-1 and TRBJ2-3; D ambiguous. The CDR3 length is 12 residues. V lost 4 bases to trimming and J lost 2 bases, with 5 bases between them. Germline V gene lookup returns CDR1 SGHRS and CDR2 YFSETQ. The CDR3: CASSQVTDTQYF. For the CDR3, the DNA is TGCGCCAGCAGCCAGGTCACAGATACGCAGTATTTT. Combining the CDR3 with reference TRBV5-1 and TRBJ2-3 gives the whole variable domain KAGVTQTPRYLIKTRGQQVTLSCSPISGHRSVSWYQQTPGQGLQFLFEYFSETQRNKGNFPGRFSGRQFSNSRSEMNVSTLELGDSALYLCASSQVTDTQYFGPGTRLTVL.

This clone showed up just a few times. The chain joins TRBV27 to TRBJ1-1; TRBD1 agrees at 7 bases. This CDR3 comprises 14 residues. V dropped 8 bases and J dropped 2; count of bases not matched to a gene: 8. Germline values: CDR1 MNHEY, CDR2 SMNVEV (reference sequence). This CDR3 is CASFLTGYNTEAFF. The CDR3 nucleotides are TGTGCCAGCTTCCTGACAGGGTACAACACTGAAGCTTTCTTT.

The CDR3 nucleotides read TGTGCCTATCGAGCGGGAGCGAACACCGGGGAGCTGTTTTTT. This gives the protein CAYRAGANTGELFF. This sequence joins TRBV30 and TRBJ2-2; 8 nucleotides match TRBD2. Germline CDR1 and CDR2: GTSNPN and SVGIG (reference sequence). V shed 7 bases and J 0 bases; nucleotides not matched to a gene: 4. CDR3 length: 14 amino acids.